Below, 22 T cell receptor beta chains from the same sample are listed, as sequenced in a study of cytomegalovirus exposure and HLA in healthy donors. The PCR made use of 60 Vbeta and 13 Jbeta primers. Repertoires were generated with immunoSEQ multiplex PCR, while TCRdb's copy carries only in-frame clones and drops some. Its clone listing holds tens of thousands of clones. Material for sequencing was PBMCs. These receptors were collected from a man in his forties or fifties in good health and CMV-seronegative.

CDR3 coding DNA: TGTGCCAGCAGTTCTCAGGGGGTCGAAACTGAAGCTTTCTTT. Residues: CASSSQGVETEAFF. The J gene is TRBJ1-1, the V gene TRBV28; 7 positions match TRBD1. Germline V gives CDR1 MDHEN, CDR2 SYDVKM. V lost 4 bases and J lost 5; bases outside the gene matches: 7. The CDR3 loop spans 14 amino acids.

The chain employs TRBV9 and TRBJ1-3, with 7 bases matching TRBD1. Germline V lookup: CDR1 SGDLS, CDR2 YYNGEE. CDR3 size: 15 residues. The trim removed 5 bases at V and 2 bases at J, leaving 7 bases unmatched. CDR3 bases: TGTGCCAGCAGAGGACAGGAAGGCGCTGGAAACACCATATATTTT. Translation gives CASRGQEGAGNTIYF.

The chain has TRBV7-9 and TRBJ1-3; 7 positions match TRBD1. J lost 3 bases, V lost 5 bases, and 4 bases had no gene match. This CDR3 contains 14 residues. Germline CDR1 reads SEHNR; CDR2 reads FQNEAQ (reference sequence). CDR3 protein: CASSRGPVGNTIYF. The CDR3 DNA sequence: TGTGCCAGCAGCAGGGGGCCGGTTGGAAACACCATATATTTT.

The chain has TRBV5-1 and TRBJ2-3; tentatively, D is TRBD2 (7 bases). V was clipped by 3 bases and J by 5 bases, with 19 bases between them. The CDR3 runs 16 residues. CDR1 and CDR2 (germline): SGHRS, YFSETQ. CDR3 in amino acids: CASSSGWGGAQDTQYF. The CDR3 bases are TGCGCCAGCAGCTCCGGGTGGGGGGGGGCCCAAGATACGCAGTATTTT.

The CDR3 sequence: CATQTGQGGTEAFF. CDR3 in DNA: TGTGCCACCCAAACGGGACAGGGGGGAACTGAAGCTTTCTTT. The V call is TRBV10-3, the J call TRBJ1-1, with 11 bases identical to TRBD1. The ends lost 10 bases at V and 5 bases at J; junction bases unmatched: 9. The CDR3 spans 14 residues. Germline loops: CDR1 ENHRY, CDR2 SYGVKD.

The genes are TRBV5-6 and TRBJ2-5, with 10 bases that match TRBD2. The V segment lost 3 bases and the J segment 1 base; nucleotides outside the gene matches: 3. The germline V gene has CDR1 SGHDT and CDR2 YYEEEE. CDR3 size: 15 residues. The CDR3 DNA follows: TGTGCCAGCAGCTCCAGCGGGGGGGCCCAAGAGACCCAGTACTTC. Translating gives CASSSSGGAQETQYF.

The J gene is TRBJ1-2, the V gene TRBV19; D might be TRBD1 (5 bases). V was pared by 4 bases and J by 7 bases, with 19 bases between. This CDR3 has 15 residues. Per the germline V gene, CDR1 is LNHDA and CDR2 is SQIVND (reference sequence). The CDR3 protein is CASSSGSGTRRGYTF. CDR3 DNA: TGTGCCAGTAGTAGCGGCAGCGGGACTAGGCGTGGCTACACCTTC.

This CDR3 reads CASSLYQENSPLHF. Written as DNA, the CDR3 is TGTGCCAGCAGCTTGTACCAGGAAAATTCACCCCTCCACTTT. The chain joins TRBV5-8 to TRBJ1-6; no firm D call. The CDR3 covers 14 residues. V lost 1 base, J lost 7 bases, and 9 bases lay in between. Germline lookup yields CDR1 SGHTS and CDR2 YDEGEE.

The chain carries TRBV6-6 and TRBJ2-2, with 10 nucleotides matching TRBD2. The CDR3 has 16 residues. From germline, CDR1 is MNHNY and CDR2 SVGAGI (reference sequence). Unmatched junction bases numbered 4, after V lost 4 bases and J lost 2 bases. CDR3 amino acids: CASSLKRGGNTGELFF. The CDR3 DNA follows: TGTGCCAGCAGTTTAAAGCGGGGGGGTAACACCGGGGAGCTGTTTTTT.

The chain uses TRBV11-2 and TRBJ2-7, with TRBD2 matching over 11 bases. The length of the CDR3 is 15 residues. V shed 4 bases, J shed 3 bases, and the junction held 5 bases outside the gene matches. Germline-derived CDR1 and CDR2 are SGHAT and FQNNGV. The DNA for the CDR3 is TGTGCCAGCAGCTGGGGACTAGCGGAGTACTACGAGCAGTACTTC. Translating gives CASSWGLAEYYEQYF.

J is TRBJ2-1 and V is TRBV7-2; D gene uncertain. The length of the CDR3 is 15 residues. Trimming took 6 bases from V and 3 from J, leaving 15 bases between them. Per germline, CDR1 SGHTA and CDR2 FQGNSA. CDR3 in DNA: TGTGCCAGCAGACCCAGCGTACTCGACTACAATGAGCAGTTCTTC. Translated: CASRPSVLDYNEQFF.

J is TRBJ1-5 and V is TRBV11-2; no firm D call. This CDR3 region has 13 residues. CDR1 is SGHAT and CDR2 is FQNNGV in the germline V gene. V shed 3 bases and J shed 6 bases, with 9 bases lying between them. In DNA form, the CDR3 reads TGTGCCAGCAGCTTGAGGGTGGGTCAGCCCCAGCATTTT. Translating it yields CASSLRVGQPQHF.

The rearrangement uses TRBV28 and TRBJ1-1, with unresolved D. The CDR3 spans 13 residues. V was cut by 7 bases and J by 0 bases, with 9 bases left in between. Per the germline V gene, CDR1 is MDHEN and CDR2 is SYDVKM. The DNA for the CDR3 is TGTGCCAGCATGACACCATTGAACACTGAAGCTTTCTTT. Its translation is CASMTPLNTEAFF.

Here the CDR3 DNA reads TGTGCCAGCAGCTTACGTATGCTAGCGGGGGGGACCGGGGAGCTGTTTTTT. Its protein is CASSLRMLAGGTGELFF. This sequence joins TRBV7-2 and TRBJ2-2; 12 positions agree with TRBD2. J was trimmed by 5 bases and V by 2 bases; bases with no gene match: 6. Germline V gene data show CDR1 as SGHTA and CDR2 as FQGNSA. The CDR3 is 17 amino acids.

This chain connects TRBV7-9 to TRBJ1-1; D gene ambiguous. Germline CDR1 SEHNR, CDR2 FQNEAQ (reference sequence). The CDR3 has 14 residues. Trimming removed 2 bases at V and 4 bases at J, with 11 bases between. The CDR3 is CASSLLIGGTEAFF. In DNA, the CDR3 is TGTGCCAGCAGCTTATTGATCGGAGGCACTGAAGCTTTCTTT.

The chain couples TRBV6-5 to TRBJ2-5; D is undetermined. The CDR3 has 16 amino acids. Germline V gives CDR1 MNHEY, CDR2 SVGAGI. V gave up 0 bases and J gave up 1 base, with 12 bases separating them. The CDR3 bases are TGTGCCAGCAGTTACTCGAGTGCACCAGGCCAAGAGACCCAGTACTTC. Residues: CASSYSSAPGQETQYF.

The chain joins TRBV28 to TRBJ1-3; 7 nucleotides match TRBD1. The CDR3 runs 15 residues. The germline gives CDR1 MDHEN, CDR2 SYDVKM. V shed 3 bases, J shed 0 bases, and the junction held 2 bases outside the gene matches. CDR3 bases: TGTGCCAGCAGTTTGGACAGGACCTCTGGAAACACCATATATTTT. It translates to CASSLDRTSGNTIYF.

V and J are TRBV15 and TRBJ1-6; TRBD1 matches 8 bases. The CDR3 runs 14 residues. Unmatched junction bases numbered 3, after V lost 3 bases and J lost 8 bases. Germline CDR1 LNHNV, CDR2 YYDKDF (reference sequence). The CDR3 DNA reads TGTGCCACCAGCAGGACAGGGGCGGATTCACCCCTCCACTTT. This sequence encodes CATSRTGADSPLHF.

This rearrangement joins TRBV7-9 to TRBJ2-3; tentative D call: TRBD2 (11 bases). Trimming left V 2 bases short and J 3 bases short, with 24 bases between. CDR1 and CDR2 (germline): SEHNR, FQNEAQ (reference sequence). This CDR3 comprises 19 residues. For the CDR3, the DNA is TGTGCCAGCAGCTTAAGACAGGGGGCGCGACTAGCGGGGACAGATACGCAGTATTTT. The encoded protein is CASSLRQGARLAGTDTQYF.

This chain's CDR3 is CSVLPGQGRNEQFF. DNA of the CDR3: TGCAGCGTTCTGCCGGGACAGGGACGTAATGAGCAGTTCTTC. V usage is TRBV29-1 and J usage is TRBJ2-1; 9 bases map to TRBD1. Trimming took 5 bases from V and 7 from J; bases not matched to a gene: 9. Per germline, CDR1 SQVTM and CDR2 ANQGSEA. This CDR3 is 14 amino acids long.

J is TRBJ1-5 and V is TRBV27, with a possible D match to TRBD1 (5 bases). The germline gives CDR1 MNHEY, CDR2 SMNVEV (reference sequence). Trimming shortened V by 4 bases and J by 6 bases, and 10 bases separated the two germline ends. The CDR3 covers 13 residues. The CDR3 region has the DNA TGTGCCAGCAGTTCTAGGGGTATTCAGCCCCAGCATTTT. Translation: CASSSRGIQPQHF.

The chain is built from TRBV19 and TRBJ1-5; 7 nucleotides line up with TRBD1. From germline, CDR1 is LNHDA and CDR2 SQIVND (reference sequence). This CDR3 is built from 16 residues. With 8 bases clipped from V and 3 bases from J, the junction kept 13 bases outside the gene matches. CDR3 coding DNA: TGTGCCAGTCTAACCACAGGGGTCTCTATCAATCAGCCCCAGCATTTT. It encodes CASLTTGVSINQPQHF. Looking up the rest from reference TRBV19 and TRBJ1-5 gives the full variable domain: DGGITQSPKYLFRKEGQNVTLSCEQNLNHDAMYWYRQDPGQGLRLIYYSQIVNDFQKGDIAEGYSVSREKKESFPLTVTSAQKNPTAFYLCASLTTGVSINQPQHFGDGTRLSIL.